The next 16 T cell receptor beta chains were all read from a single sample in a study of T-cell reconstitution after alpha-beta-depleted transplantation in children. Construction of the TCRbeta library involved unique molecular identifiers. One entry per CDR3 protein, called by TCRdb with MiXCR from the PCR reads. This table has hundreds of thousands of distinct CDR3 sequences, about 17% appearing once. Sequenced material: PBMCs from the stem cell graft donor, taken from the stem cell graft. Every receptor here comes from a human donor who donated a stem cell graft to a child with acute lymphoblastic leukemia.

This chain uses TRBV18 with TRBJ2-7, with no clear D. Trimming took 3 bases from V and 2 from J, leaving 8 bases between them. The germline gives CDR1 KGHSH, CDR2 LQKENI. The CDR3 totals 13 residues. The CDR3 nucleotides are TGTGCCAGCTCACCCATAACCACCTACGAGCAGTACTTC. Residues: CASSPITTYEQYF. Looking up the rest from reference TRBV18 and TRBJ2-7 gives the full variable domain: NAGVMQNPRHLVRRRGQEARLRCSPMKGHSHVYWYRQLPEEGLKFMVYLQKENIIDESGMPKERFSAEFPKEGPSILRIQQVVRGDSAAYFCASSPITTYEQYFGPGTRLTVT.

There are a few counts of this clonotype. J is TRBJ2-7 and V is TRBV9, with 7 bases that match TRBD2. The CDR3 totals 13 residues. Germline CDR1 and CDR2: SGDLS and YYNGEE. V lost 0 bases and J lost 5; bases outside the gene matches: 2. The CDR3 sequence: CASSVELANEQYF. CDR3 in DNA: TGTGCCAGCAGCGTAGAACTAGCGAACGAGCAGTACTTC.

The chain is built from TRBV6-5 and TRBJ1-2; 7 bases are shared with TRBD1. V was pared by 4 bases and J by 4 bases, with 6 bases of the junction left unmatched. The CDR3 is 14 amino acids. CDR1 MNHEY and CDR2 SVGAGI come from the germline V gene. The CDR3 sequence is CASSSQGGPYGYTF. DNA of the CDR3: TGTGCCAGCAGTTCTCAGGGGGGGCCCTATGGCTACACCTTC.

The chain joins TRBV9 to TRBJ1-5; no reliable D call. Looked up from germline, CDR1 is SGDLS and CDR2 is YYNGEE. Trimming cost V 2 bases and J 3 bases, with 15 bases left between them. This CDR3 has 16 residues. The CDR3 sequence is CASSVLRFRLNQPQHF. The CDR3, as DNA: TGTGCCAGCAGCGTTCTCCGGTTTAGGCTCAATCAGCCCCAGCATTTT.

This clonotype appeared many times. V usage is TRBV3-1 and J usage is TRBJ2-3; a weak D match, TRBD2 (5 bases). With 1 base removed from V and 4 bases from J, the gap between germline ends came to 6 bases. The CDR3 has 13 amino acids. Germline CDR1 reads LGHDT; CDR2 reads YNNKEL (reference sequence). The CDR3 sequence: CASSQGGADTQYF. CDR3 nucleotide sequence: TGTGCCAGCAGCCAAGGGGGAGCAGATACGCAGTATTTT.

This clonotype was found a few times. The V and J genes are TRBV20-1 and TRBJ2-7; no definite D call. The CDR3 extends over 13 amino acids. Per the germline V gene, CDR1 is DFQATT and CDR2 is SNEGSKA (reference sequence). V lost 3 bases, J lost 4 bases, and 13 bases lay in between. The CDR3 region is CSASPGSWYEQYF. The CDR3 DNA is TGCAGTGCTAGTCCCGGTAGTTGGTACGAGCAGTACTTC.

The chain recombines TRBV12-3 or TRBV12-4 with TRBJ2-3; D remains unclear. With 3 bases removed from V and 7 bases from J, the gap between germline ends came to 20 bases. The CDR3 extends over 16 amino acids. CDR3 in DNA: TGTGCCAGCAGTTTGGGCCCCGTCCGGAATTTTTATACGCAGTATTTT. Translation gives CASSLGPVRNFYTQYF.

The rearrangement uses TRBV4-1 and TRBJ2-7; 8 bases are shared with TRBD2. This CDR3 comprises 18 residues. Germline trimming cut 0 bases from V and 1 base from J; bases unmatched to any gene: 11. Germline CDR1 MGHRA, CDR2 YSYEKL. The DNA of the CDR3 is TGCGCCAGCAGCCAAGATCTAGTAGCGGGATATCTTTCCTACGAGCAGTACTTC. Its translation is CASSQDLVAGYLSYEQYF.

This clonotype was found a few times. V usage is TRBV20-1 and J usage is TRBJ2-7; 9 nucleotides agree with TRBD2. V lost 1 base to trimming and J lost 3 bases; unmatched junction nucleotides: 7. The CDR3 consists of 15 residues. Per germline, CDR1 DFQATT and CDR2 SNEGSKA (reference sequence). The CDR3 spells CSARGGASGDYEQYF. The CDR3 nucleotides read TGCAGTGCTAGAGGTGGAGCTAGCGGGGACTACGAGCAGTACTTC.

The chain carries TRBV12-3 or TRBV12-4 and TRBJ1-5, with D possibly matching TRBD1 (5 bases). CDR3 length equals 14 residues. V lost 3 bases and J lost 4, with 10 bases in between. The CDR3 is CASSFSGTNQPQHF. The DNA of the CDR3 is TGTGCCAGCAGTTTCTCGGGGACTAATCAGCCCCAGCATTTT.

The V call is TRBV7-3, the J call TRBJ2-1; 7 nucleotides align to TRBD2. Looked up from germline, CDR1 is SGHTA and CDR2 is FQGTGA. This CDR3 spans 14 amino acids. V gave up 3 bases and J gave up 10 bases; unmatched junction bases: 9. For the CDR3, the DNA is TGTGCCAGCAGCTTGGGTGGACTAGGTCGAGAGCAGTTCTTC. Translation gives CASSLGGLGREQFF.

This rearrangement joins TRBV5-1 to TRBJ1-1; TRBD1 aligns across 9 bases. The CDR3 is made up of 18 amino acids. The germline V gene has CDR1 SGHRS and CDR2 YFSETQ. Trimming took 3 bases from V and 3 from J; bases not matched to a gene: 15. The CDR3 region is CASSSHSGTGTQDTEAFF. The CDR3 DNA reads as TGCGCCAGCAGCTCTCATTCCGGGACAGGGACCCAGGACACTGAAGCTTTCTTT.

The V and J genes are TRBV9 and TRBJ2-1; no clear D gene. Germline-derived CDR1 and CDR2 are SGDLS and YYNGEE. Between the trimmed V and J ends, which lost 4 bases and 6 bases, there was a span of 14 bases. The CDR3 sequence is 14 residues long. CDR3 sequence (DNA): TGTGCCAGCAGCCCCCGGCCGGAGCGCAATGAGCAGTTCTTC. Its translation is CASSPRPERNEQFF.

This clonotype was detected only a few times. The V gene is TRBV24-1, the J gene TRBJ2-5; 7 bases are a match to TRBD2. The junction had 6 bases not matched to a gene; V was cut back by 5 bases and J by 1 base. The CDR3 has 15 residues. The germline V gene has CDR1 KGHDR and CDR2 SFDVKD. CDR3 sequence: CATSGNREAQETQYF. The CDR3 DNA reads TGTGCCACCAGTGGTAACCGGGAGGCCCAAGAGACCCAGTACTTC.

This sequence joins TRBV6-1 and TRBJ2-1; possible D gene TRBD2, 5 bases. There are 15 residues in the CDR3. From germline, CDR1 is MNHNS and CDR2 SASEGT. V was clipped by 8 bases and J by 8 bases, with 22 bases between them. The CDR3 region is CASGSAGRVLDEQFF. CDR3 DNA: TGTGCCAGCGGGTCCGCGGGCCGTGTTTTGGATGAGCAGTTCTTC.

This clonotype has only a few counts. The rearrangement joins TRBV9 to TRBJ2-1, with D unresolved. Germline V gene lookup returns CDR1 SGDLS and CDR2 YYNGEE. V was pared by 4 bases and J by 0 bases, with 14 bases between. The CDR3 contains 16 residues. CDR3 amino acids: CASSHNPDDSYNEQFF. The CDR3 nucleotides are TGTGCCAGCAGCCATAATCCGGACGACTCCTACAATGAGCAGTTCTTC.